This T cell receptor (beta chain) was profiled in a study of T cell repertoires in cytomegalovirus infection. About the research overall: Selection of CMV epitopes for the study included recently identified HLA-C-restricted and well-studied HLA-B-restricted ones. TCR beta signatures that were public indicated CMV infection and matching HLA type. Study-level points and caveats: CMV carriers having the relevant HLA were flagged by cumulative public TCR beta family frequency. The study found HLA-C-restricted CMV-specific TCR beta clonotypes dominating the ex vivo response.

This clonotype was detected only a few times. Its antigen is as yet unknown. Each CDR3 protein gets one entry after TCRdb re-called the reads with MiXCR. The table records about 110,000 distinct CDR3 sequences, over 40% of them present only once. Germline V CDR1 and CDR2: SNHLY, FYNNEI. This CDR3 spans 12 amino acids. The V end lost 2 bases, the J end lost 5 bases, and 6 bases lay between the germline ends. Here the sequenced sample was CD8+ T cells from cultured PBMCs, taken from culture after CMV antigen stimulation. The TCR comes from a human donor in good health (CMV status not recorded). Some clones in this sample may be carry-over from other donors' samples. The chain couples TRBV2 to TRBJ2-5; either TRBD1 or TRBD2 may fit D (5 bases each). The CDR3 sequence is CASSEWGETQYF. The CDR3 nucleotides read TGTGCCAGCAGTGAATGGGGGGAGACCCAGTACTTC. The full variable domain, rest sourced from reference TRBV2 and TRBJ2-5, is EPEVTQTPSHQVTQMGQEVILRCVPISNHLYFYWYRQILGQKVEFLVSFYNNEISEKSEIFDDQFSVERPDGSNFTLKIRSTKLEDSAMYFCASSEWGETQYFGPGTRLLVL.